This T cell receptor beta chain appears in the sequencing data of a study of brain T cells in children with intractable seizures. The sequenced cases were selected for having the highest brain T cell transcript signatures. With regard to this clone: Its matching antigen is unknown.

Produced via immunoSEQ multiplex PCR; TCRdb's table is partial and in-frame only. Of about 80,000 clones listed, around 91% were seen once; the top ten hold around 24%. Findings of the study overall: Viral specificity was inferred only from CDR3 similarity; HCMV serostatus was unknown.

The V gene's germline CDR1 is MNHEY and CDR2 SVGAGI. V shed 0 bases and J shed 1 base, with 9 bases lying between them. The CDR3 length is 15 residues. The sequence was obtained from a girl aged 2-10 years with Rasmussen encephalitis and intractable seizures. The starting material was peripheral blood, obtained at surgery. The chain joins TRBV6-5 to TRBJ1-2; D is undetermined. CDR3 region: CASSYSIQLNYGYTF. Here the CDR3 DNA reads TGTGCCAGCAGTTACTCGATACAGCTTAACTATGGCTACACCTTC.